This T cell receptor beta chain derives from a study of cytomegalovirus exposure and HLA in healthy donors. This clone appeared a few times. Germline V CDR1 and CDR2: SGHKS, YYEKEE (reference sequence). The CDR3 extends over 14 amino acids. The V and J ends lost 0 bases and 4 bases, in that order; junction bases with no gene match: 3. This PCR relied on a set of 60 Vbeta primers and 13 Jbeta primers. Only in-frame clones appear in the TCRdb table, and some are missing; sequencing was by immunoSEQ multiplex PCR. In the table there are 100,000 to 150,000 clones, about three quarters of which are singletons.

The rearrangement joins TRBV5-5 to TRBJ2-7; the match to TRBD1 covers 8 bases. The receptor was derived from a woman younger than 45 in good health and CMV-seronegative. The sequencing input was PBMCs. The CDR3 DNA follows: TGTGCCAGCAGCTTGGGGCAGGGGGCATACGAGCAGTACTTC. It codes for CASSLGQGAYEQYF.